A selection of T cell receptor beta chains follows, all from one sample in a study of somatic mutations in cytotoxic T cells in rheumatoid arthritis. Only in-frame clones appear in the TCRdb table, and some are missing; sequencing was by immunoSEQ multiplex PCR. This table has about 17,000 clones, about 80% appearing once. Sequenced input: CD8+ T cells sorted from blood. These receptor sequences come from an adult with rheumatoid arthritis. The CDR3 runs from the conserved cysteine through the conserved F or W. Each record gives: D gene, J gene, clone size, V gene, CDR3 DNA, CDR3 protein. D genes are given only for firm matches. The size of a clone is reported for some rows only, either as once, few or many, or as a class for expanded clones.

d_call: NA; j_call: TRBJ2-2; clone_size: NA; v_call: TRBV11-3; cdr3_nt: TGTGCCAGCAGGCCTGACGCGGGTCCCCCCGGGGAGCTGTTTTTT; cdr3_aa: CASRPDAGPPGELFF
d_call: NA; j_call: TRBJ2-3; clone_size: NA; v_call: TRBV9; cdr3_nt: TGTGCCAGCAGCGAGAGGTGGGAGTCAGATACGCAGTATTTT; cdr3_aa: CASSERWESDTQYF
d_call: TRBD2; j_call: TRBJ2-7; clone_size: NA; v_call: TRBV10-3; cdr3_nt: TGTGCCATCAGTGGAGCTCCGTGGACTAGCGGGAGTCTGGCCCACGAGCAGTACTTC; cdr3_aa: CAISGAPWTSGSLAHEQYF
d_call: NA; j_call: TRBJ1-1; clone_size: NA; v_call: TRBV11-2; cdr3_nt: TGTGCCAGCAGCTTAGTGGAATCAGGGCCCTTGAACACTGAAGCTTTCTTT; cdr3_aa: CASSLVESGPLNTEAFF
d_call: NA; j_call: TRBJ1-2; clone_size: NA; v_call: TRBV5-4; cdr3_nt: TGTGCCAGCAGTCGACCCGGGGAGGACTATGGCTACACCTTC; cdr3_aa: CASSRPGEDYGYTF
d_call: TRBD1; j_call: TRBJ1-5; clone_size: NA; v_call: TRBV4-1; cdr3_nt: TGCGCCAGCAGCCCCAGGACAGGGGGCTATCAGCCCCAGCATTTT; cdr3_aa: CASSPRTGGYQPQHF
d_call: TRBD2; j_call: TRBJ2-3; clone_size: NA; v_call: TRBV19; cdr3_nt: TGTGCCAGTAGGTCCGGGACTAGAGGCACAGATACGCAGTATTTT; cdr3_aa: CASRSGTRGTDTQYF
d_call: NA; j_call: TRBJ2-7; clone_size: few; v_call: TRBV4-1; cdr3_nt: TGCGCCAGCAGCCAAGATCCACGACCGTCCTACGAGCAGTACTTC; cdr3_aa: CASSQDPRPSYEQYF
d_call: NA; j_call: TRBJ2-1; clone_size: NA; v_call: TRBV5-1; cdr3_nt: TGCGCCAGCGGTAACCCACAAGCAGGTTATGAGCAGTTCTTC; cdr3_aa: CASGNPQAGYEQFF
d_call: NA; j_call: TRBJ1-1; clone_size: once; v_call: TRBV19; cdr3_nt: TGTGCCAGTAATAGCCCAGAAATTATGAACACTGAAGCTTTCTTT; cdr3_aa: CASNSPEIMNTEAFF
d_call: NA; j_call: TRBJ1-1; clone_size: NA; v_call: TRBV5-1; cdr3_nt: TGCGCCAGCAGCTTTTCCGGGCCGAACACTGAAGCTTTCTTT; cdr3_aa: CASSFSGPNTEAFF
d_call: TRBD2; j_call: TRBJ2-1; clone_size: NA; v_call: TRBV7-9; cdr3_nt: TGTGCCAGCAGCTCGACCGCCTTTATAGCGGGGGGGCCTGTTGATGAGCAGTTCTTC; cdr3_aa: CASSSTAFIAGGPVDEQFF
d_call: TRBD2; j_call: TRBJ2-7; clone_size: NA; v_call: TRBV6-6; cdr3_nt: TGTGCCAGCAGTTACTTCTCTAGCGGGGCCTCCTACGAGCAGTACTTC; cdr3_aa: CASSYFSSGASYEQYF
d_call: NA; j_call: TRBJ2-1; clone_size: NA; v_call: TRBV4-1; cdr3_nt: TGCGCCAGCAGCCAAGGCGTTGTAAGGACAGAGTACAATGAGCAGTTCTTC; cdr3_aa: CASSQGVVRTEYNEQFF
d_call: TRBD2; j_call: TRBJ2-3; clone_size: NA; v_call: TRBV7-8; cdr3_nt: TGTGCCAGCAGTCACATAGAGACTAGCCTGGATACGCAGTATTTT; cdr3_aa: CASSHIETSLDTQYF
d_call: NA; j_call: TRBJ1-5; clone_size: NA; v_call: TRBV2; cdr3_nt: TGTGCCAGCAGCCCGGTGGGTGCGGCCCAGCATTTT; cdr3_aa: CASSPVGAAQHF
d_call: NA; j_call: TRBJ2-7; clone_size: NA; v_call: TRBV5-1; cdr3_nt: TGCGCCAGCAGCAGTGGGGACATCTCCTACGAGCAGTACTTC; cdr3_aa: CASSSGDISYEQYF
d_call: NA; j_call: TRBJ1-1; clone_size: NA; v_call: TRBV7-9; cdr3_nt: TGTGCCAGCAGCGACGATCCTGGTTTCACTGAAGCTTTCTTT; cdr3_aa: CASSDDPGFTEAFF
d_call: NA; j_call: TRBJ2-7; clone_size: NA; v_call: TRBV2; cdr3_nt: TGTGCCAGCAGTTCTTTACCCTACGAGCAGTACTTC; cdr3_aa: CASSSLPYEQYF
d_call: NA; j_call: TRBJ1-1; clone_size: few; v_call: TRBV19; cdr3_nt: TGTGCCAGTAGTATAGGACCCCTGAACACTGAAGCTTTCTTT; cdr3_aa: CASSIGPLNTEAFF
d_call: TRBD2; j_call: TRBJ2-1; clone_size: NA; v_call: TRBV14; cdr3_nt: TGTGCCAGCAGCCAAGACCCCGGACTAGCGGGGTGGTACAATGAGCAGTTCTTC; cdr3_aa: CASSQDPGLAGWYNEQFF
d_call: NA; j_call: TRBJ1-6; clone_size: NA; v_call: TRBV27; cdr3_nt: TGTGCCAGCAGTCCTTATGGGGGGGGCGGTTCACCCCTCCACTTT; cdr3_aa: CASSPYGGGGSPLHF
d_call: TRBD1; j_call: TRBJ2-7; clone_size: NA; v_call: TRBV29-1; cdr3_nt: TGCAGCGTTAATTCGCGACAGGGGGTCTACGAGCAGTACTTC; cdr3_aa: CSVNSRQGVYEQYF
d_call: TRBD1; j_call: TRBJ1-2; clone_size: few; v_call: TRBV27; cdr3_nt: TGTGCCAGCAGTTTATCAGGGCTGACAGGGCGCTACACCTTC; cdr3_aa: CASSLSGLTGRYTF
d_call: NA; j_call: TRBJ1-5; clone_size: NA; v_call: TRBV7-9; cdr3_nt: TGTGCCAGCAGCTTAGTCCAGGGACCTTATAGCAATCAGCCCCAGCATTTT; cdr3_aa: CASSLVQGPYSNQPQHF
d_call: NA; j_call: TRBJ2-7; clone_size: NA; v_call: TRBV14; cdr3_nt: TGTGCCAGCAGCCGCCGAGGGGCCGGCTACGAGCAGTACTTC; cdr3_aa: CASSRRGAGYEQYF
d_call: TRBD2; j_call: TRBJ2-1; clone_size: NA; v_call: TRBV25-1; cdr3_nt: TGTGCCAGCAGTGCCCGGACTAGCGGGAAGGTTGAGCAGTTCTTC; cdr3_aa: CASSARTSGKVEQFF
d_call: TRBD1; j_call: TRBJ2-7; clone_size: NA; v_call: TRBV7-8; cdr3_nt: TGTGCCAGCAGCTTAGCTAGTCAGACAGGGAGATACGAGCAGTACTTC; cdr3_aa: CASSLASQTGRYEQYF
d_call: NA; j_call: TRBJ2-7; clone_size: NA; v_call: TRBV27; cdr3_nt: TGTGCCAGCAGTTTAACTACAGGGTCCTACGAGCAGTACTTC; cdr3_aa: CASSLTTGSYEQYF
d_call: TRBD1; j_call: TRBJ1-6; clone_size: NA; v_call: TRBV27; cdr3_nt: TGTGCCAGCAGTTTGTGGGGACAGACCGCGTCACCCCTCCACTTT; cdr3_aa: CASSLWGQTASPLHF
d_call: NA; j_call: TRBJ2-1; clone_size: NA; v_call: TRBV5-4; cdr3_nt: TGTGCCAGCAGCTTGCCCGGGAGCTACAACAATGAGCAGTTCTTC; cdr3_aa: CASSLPGSYNNEQFF
d_call: NA; j_call: TRBJ2-1; clone_size: NA; v_call: TRBV2; cdr3_nt: TGTGCCAGCAGTGAAGCCAGAGTTAGCGTATCGTACAATGAGCAGTTCTTC; cdr3_aa: CASSEARVSVSYNEQFF
d_call: NA; j_call: TRBJ1-1; clone_size: NA; v_call: TRBV6-4; cdr3_nt: TGTGCCAGCAGTGACTTCGGTGAAGCTTTCTTT; cdr3_aa: CASSDFGEAFF
d_call: NA; j_call: TRBJ2-3; clone_size: NA; v_call: TRBV11-2; cdr3_nt: TGTGCCAGCAACCTGGTCGGGGTTTTCACAGATACGCAGTATTTT; cdr3_aa: CASNLVGVFTDTQYF
d_call: TRBD1; j_call: TRBJ1-1; clone_size: NA; v_call: TRBV7-9; cdr3_nt: TGTGCCAGCAGCCCGGACAGGGTGTCGAACACTGAAGCTTTCTTT; cdr3_aa: CASSPDRVSNTEAFF
d_call: NA; j_call: TRBJ2-6; clone_size: NA; v_call: TRBV27; cdr3_nt: TGTGCCAGCAGTCCGTCGGGGGCCAACGTCCTGACTTTC; cdr3_aa: CASSPSGANVLTF
d_call: NA; j_call: TRBJ2-7; clone_size: NA; v_call: TRBV25-1; cdr3_nt: TGTGCCAGCAGTGAAAATCGACAGACCCTGTTGCGCTCCTACGAGCAGTACTTC; cdr3_aa: CASSENRQTLLRSYEQYF
d_call: NA; j_call: TRBJ2-1; clone_size: NA; v_call: TRBV7-8; cdr3_nt: TGTGCCAGCAGCTTAAAGCTGGCCCAATACAATGAGCAGTTCTTC; cdr3_aa: CASSLKLAQYNEQFF
d_call: NA; j_call: TRBJ2-1; clone_size: NA; v_call: TRBV27; cdr3_nt: TGTGCCAGCTCACCGGGACAATCCTACAATGAGCAGTTCTTC; cdr3_aa: CASSPGQSYNEQFF
d_call: NA; j_call: TRBJ2-7; clone_size: NA; v_call: TRBV27; cdr3_nt: TGTGCCAGCCGGAGTATCGTTAGCGCTCAACGGGACGAGCAGTACTTC; cdr3_aa: CASRSIVSAQRDEQYF
d_call: NA; j_call: TRBJ2-7; clone_size: NA; v_call: TRBV25-1; cdr3_nt: TGTGCCAGCAGTGATAAAGGGGGGGCCGCATTCTACGAGCAGTACTTC; cdr3_aa: CASSDKGGAAFYEQYF
d_call: TRBD1; j_call: TRBJ2-7; clone_size: once; v_call: TRBV5-1; cdr3_nt: TGCGCCAGCAGCTTTAGGACAGGGGGCTTGTACGAGCAGTACTTC; cdr3_aa: CASSFRTGGLYEQYF
d_call: TRBD1; j_call: TRBJ2-2; clone_size: NA; v_call: TRBV5-5; cdr3_nt: TGTGCCAGCAGCTTAAACAGGGGCCCCTTTGACGGGGAGCTGTTTTTT; cdr3_aa: CASSLNRGPFDGELFF
d_call: NA; j_call: TRBJ2-3; clone_size: NA; v_call: TRBV11-2; cdr3_nt: TGTGCCAGCAGCTCGGACCCCCGCGGGCAGTATTTT; cdr3_aa: CASSSDPRGQYF
d_call: NA; j_call: TRBJ2-5; clone_size: NA; v_call: TRBV11-2; cdr3_nt: TGTGCCAGCAGCCCAGGACAGTTCCAAGAGACCCAGTACTTC; cdr3_aa: CASSPGQFQETQYF
d_call: TRBD1; j_call: TRBJ1-1; clone_size: once; v_call: TRBV4-1; cdr3_nt: TGCGCCAGCAGCCAAGAGCCAGCGACAGGGACTGAAGCTTTCTTT; cdr3_aa: CASSQEPATGTEAFF
d_call: NA; j_call: TRBJ1-2; clone_size: NA; v_call: TRBV5-1; cdr3_nt: TGCGCCAGCAGCTTTGGGGGGACCGATAAAAACTATGGCTACACCTTC; cdr3_aa: CASSFGGTDKNYGYTF
d_call: NA; j_call: TRBJ2-1; clone_size: NA; v_call: TRBV2; cdr3_nt: TGTGCCAGCAGTGAGGTTCGGGCCTACAATGAGCAGTTCTTC; cdr3_aa: CASSEVRAYNEQFF
d_call: NA; j_call: TRBJ2-5; clone_size: NA; v_call: TRBV14; cdr3_nt: TGTGCCAGCAGCCATAACAGGGATCAAGAGACCCAGTACTTC; cdr3_aa: CASSHNRDQETQYF
d_call: NA; j_call: TRBJ2-7; clone_size: NA; v_call: TRBV6-5; cdr3_nt: TGTGCCAGCAGGGACCTTCGCGGCGAGCAGTACTTC; cdr3_aa: CASRDLRGEQYF
d_call: NA; j_call: TRBJ2-2; clone_size: NA; v_call: TRBV12-5; cdr3_nt: TGTGCTAGTGCCCCTGGACTATTTCGCATCGGGTATACCGGGGAGCTGTTTTTT; cdr3_aa: CASAPGLFRIGYTGELFF
d_call: NA; j_call: TRBJ2-1; clone_size: NA; v_call: TRBV27; cdr3_nt: TGTGCCAGCAGTCCCAGTAGCCCGGCTTACAATGAGCAGTTCTTC; cdr3_aa: CASSPSSPAYNEQFF
d_call: TRBD1; j_call: TRBJ1-2; clone_size: NA; v_call: TRBV7-9; cdr3_nt: TGTGCCAGCAGGAAGGGACAGGGCTATGGCTACACCTTC; cdr3_aa: CASRKGQGYGYTF
d_call: NA; j_call: TRBJ2-7; clone_size: few; v_call: TRBV19; cdr3_nt: TGTGCCAGTAGTATAGTGTGGCAGCACTACGAGCAGTACTTC; cdr3_aa: CASSIVWQHYEQYF
d_call: NA; j_call: TRBJ2-5; clone_size: NA; v_call: TRBV9; cdr3_nt: TGTGCCAGCAGCGCAACCCCAGGGGAGACCCAGTACTTC; cdr3_aa: CASSATPGETQYF
d_call: TRBD2; j_call: TRBJ2-5; clone_size: NA; v_call: TRBV6-6; cdr3_nt: TGTGCCAGCAGTTACGCAATTTTAGCGGGGCAGGAGACCCAGTACTTC; cdr3_aa: CASSYAILAGQETQYF
d_call: NA; j_call: TRBJ2-7; clone_size: medium-sized; v_call: TRBV25-1; cdr3_nt: TGTGCCAGCAGTGACGGGTCTAGCAGCTACGAGCAGTACTTC; cdr3_aa: CASSDGSSSYEQYF
d_call: NA; j_call: TRBJ1-2; clone_size: NA; v_call: TRBV12-5; cdr3_nt: TGTGCTAGTGGTTTGGTAGCAGGGACTAACTATGGCTACACCTTC; cdr3_aa: CASGLVAGTNYGYTF
d_call: NA; j_call: TRBJ1-1; clone_size: NA; v_call: TRBV19; cdr3_nt: TGTGCCAGTAGGGATGGAGTTACTGAAGCTTTCTTT; cdr3_aa: CASRDGVTEAFF
d_call: NA; j_call: TRBJ1-5; clone_size: NA; v_call: TRBV27; cdr3_nt: TGTGCCAGCACACCCTACTACAGGGAAAAGGGGTATAGCAATCAGCCCCAGCATTTT; cdr3_aa: CASTPYYREKGYSNQPQHF